This entry lists 8 T cell receptor beta chains sequenced from one sample in a study of Graves' ophthalmopathy and Graves' hyperthyroidism (dated 2018 in TCRdb). TCRdb names Illumina HiSeq 2000 as the instrument used. TCR beta CDR3 regions were amplified from RNA transcripts for repertoire sequencing. HTBI primers and the Qiagen OneStep RT-PCR kit were used in a first-round RT-PCR, which was followed by a second-round multiplex PCR, size selection and purification. The raw public data were reprocessed by TCRdb itself: fastp quality trimming at Q25, MiXCR clonotype calling, in-frame beta chains only. Each record represents a unique CDR3 protein, reported with the most common genes and DNA among its rows. The sample table shows approximately 460,000 distinct CDR3 sequences, and approximately 14% are seen once. Of the sample, about 9.4% falls within the top ten clones. Sequenced sample: blood. The receptors derive from a woman in her thirties with Graves' ophthalmopathy. Donor details come from another sample of the same person, matched by shared clones.

This clonotype appeared many times. The genes are TRBV20-1 and TRBJ2-7, with 12 bases that match TRBD2. This CDR3 is 14 amino acids long. V gave up 3 bases and J gave up 6 bases; unmatched junction bases: 6. Germline V lookup: CDR1 DFQATT, CDR2 SNEGSKA (reference sequence). CDR3 in amino acids: CSASSSGRAGEQYF. In nucleotides, the CDR3 is TGCAGTGCTAGTTCTAGCGGGAGGGCGGGCGAGCAGTACTTC.

This clonotype was recorded many times. DNA for the CDR3: TGTGCCAGCAGCTCCCGTTTCCTGGCCGGGGAGCTGTTTTTT. It encodes CASSSRFLAGELFF. V and J are TRBV7-3 and TRBJ2-2; D is unresolved. The CDR3 contains 14 residues. Deletions cut 4 bases from V and 6 bases from J, with 12 bases between. The germline V gene has CDR1 SGHTA and CDR2 FQGTGA.

The table lists this clonotype with many counts. DNA of the CDR3: TGTGCCAGCAGGCCAGCTATGGCAGGGGTCCGTCAGCCCCAGCATTTT. Translated: CASRPAMAGVRQPQHF. V is TRBV6-1 and J is TRBJ1-5; tentative D call: TRBD1 (6 bases). Looked up from germline, CDR1 is MNHNS and CDR2 is SASEGT. V lost 6 bases to trimming and J lost 6 bases, with 21 bases between them. The CDR3 length is 16 residues.

A few counts support this clonotype. This chain joins TRBV20-1 and TRBJ2-7; TRBD2 is a possible D gene (5 bases). The germline V gene has CDR1 DFQATT and CDR2 SNEGSKA (reference sequence). There are 12 residues in the CDR3. Trimming shortened V by 3 bases and J by 4 bases, and 10 bases separated the two germline ends. The CDR3 bases are TGCAGTGCTAGGCGTTCGGGGTACGAGCAGTACTTC. Protein: CSARRSGYEQYF.

In this sample, this clonotype turned up a few times. The gene calls are TRBV25-1 and TRBJ2-2, with TRBD2 matching 8 bases. Germline lookup yields CDR1 MGHDK and CDR2 SYGVNS. The CDR3 sequence is 15 residues long. Trimming at V came to 6 bases and at J to 6 bases, leaving 9 bases not matched to a gene. The CDR3 DNA sequence: TGTGCCAGCAGGGGTCTAGCGGGTATGCCCGGGGAGCTGTTTTTT. As protein: CASRGLAGMPGELFF.

This clonotype has at least ten counts. The chain carries TRBV18 and TRBJ2-7; TRBD1 is a possible D gene (5 bases). Deletions cut 0 bases from V and 2 bases from J, with 8 bases between. The germline CDR1 and CDR2 sequences are KGHSH and LQKENI. The CDR3 runs 14 residues. CDR3 DNA sequence: TGTGCCAGCTCACCACCATGGGGCCCCTACGAGCAGTACTTC. Encoded protein: CASSPPWGPYEQYF. Full variable domain (missing parts from reference TRBV18 and TRBJ2-7): NAGVMQNPRHLVRRRGQEARLRCSPMKGHSHVYWYRQLPEEGLKFMVYLQKENIIDESGMPKERFSAEFPKEGPSILRIQQVVRGDSAAYFCASSPPWGPYEQYFGPGTRLTVT.

The rearrangement links TRBV20-1 to TRBJ2-2, with D perhaps TRBD2 (5 bases). Trimming removed 5 bases from V and 5 bases from J, with 18 bases in between. Germline CDR1 DFQATT, CDR2 SNEGSKA (reference sequence). The CDR3 spans 15 residues. In nucleotides, the CDR3 is TGCAGTGCTCCACACGCGGGCTGGGGAACCGGGGAGCTGTTTTTT. Protein product: CSAPHAGWGTGELFF.

The chain is built from TRBV18 and TRBJ1-1; no clear D gene. The CDR3 is 14 amino acids. Germline V gene lookup returns CDR1 KGHSH and CDR2 LQKENI. Trimming took off 5 bases at V and 8 bases at J, with 18 bases between the two ends. The CDR3 nucleotides are TGTGCCAGCTCAGACACAGATTTTAATGAAGAAGCTTTCTTT. Its protein product is CASSDTDFNEEAFF.